This T cell receptor (beta chain) was identified in a study of T cells in Graves' hyperthyroidism and ophthalmopathy. Study findings and constraints: From stable hyperthyroidism, ophthalmopathy was separated by a 13 V-J model.

As concerns this clonotype: What it binds is not known.

RNA transcripts yielded amplified TCR beta CDR3 regions. Primed by the HTBI set, a first-round RT-PCR was run on the TCR CDR3. TCRdb used MiXCR to reprocess the multiplex PCR reads, holding one entry per CDR3 protein. The top ten hold roughly 30% of the sample, which has about 640,000 distinct CDR3 sequences, 20% to 25% seen once. This TCR derives from a man aged 30-40 years with Graves' ophthalmopathy. Material for sequencing was blood.

The CDR3 sequence: CAWSNYYNEQFF. The CDR3 DNA reads TGTGCCTGGAGTAACTACTACAATGAGCAGTTCTTC. The V and J genes are TRBV30 and TRBJ2-1; D uncertain. Germline assignment: CDR1 GTSNPN and CDR2 SVGIG (reference sequence). Trimming left V 2 bases short and J 3 bases short, with 5 bases between. CDR3 size: 12 residues.